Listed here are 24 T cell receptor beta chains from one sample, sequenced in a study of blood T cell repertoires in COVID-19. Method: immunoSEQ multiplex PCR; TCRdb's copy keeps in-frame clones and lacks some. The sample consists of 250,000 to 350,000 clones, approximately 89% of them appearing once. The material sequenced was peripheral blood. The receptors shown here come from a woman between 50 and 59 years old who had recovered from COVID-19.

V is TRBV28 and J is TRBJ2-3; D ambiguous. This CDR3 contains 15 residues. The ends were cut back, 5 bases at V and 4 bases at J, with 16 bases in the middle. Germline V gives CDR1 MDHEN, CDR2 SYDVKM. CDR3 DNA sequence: TGTGCCAGCAGTCTCGGTACGAGAACCTCAGATACGCAGTATTTT. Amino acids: CASSLGTRTSDTQYF.

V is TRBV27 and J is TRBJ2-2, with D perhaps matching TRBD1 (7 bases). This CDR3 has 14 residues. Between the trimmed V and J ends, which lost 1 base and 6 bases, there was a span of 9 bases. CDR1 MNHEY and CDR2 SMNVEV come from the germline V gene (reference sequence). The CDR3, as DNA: TGTGCCAGCAGTTTATTCAGGGGGGCCGGGGAGCTGTTTTTT. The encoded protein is CASSLFRGAGELFF.

The CDR3 nucleotides read TGTGCCAGCAGTTGGGGACTAAATCAGCCCCAGCATTTT. This sequence encodes CASSWGLNQPQHF. The chain employs TRBV28 and TRBJ1-5; D may be TRBD1 (5 bases). V lost 4 bases and J lost 4, with 8 bases in between. Germline lookup yields CDR1 MDHEN and CDR2 SYDVKM. The CDR3 spans 13 residues.

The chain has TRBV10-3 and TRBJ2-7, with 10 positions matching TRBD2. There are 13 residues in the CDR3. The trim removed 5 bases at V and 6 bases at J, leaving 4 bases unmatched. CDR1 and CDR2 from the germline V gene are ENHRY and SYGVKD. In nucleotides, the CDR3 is TGTGCCATCAGTTCTAGCGGGAGCCGCGAGCAGTACTTC. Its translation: CAISSSGSREQYF.

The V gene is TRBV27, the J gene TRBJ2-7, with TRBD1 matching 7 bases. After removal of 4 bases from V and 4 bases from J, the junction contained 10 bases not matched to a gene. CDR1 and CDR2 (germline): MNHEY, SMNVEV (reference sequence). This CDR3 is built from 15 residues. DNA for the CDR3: TGTGCCAGCAGTTCCACCGGGACAGCTGCTTACGAGCAGTACTTC. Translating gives CASSSTGTAAYEQYF.

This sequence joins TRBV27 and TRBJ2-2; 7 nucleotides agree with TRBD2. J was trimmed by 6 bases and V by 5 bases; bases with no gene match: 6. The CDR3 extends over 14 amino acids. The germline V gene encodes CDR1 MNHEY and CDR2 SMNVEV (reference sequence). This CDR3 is CASSRGGSPGELFF. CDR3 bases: TGTGCCAGCAGTCGGGGCGGGAGTCCCGGGGAGCTGTTTTTT.

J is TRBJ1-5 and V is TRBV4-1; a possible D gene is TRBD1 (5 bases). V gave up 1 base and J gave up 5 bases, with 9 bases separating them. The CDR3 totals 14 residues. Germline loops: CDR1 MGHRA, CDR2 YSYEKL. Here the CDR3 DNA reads TGCGCCAGCAGCCAAGTTTGGGGGGATCAGCCCCAGCATTTT. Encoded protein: CASSQVWGDQPQHF.

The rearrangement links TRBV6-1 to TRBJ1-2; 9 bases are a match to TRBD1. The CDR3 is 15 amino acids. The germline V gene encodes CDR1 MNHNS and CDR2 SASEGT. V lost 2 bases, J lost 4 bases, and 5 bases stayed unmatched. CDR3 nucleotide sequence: TGTGCCAGCAGTGAATATGGGACAGGGTCCTATGGCTACACCTTC. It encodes CASSEYGTGSYGYTF.

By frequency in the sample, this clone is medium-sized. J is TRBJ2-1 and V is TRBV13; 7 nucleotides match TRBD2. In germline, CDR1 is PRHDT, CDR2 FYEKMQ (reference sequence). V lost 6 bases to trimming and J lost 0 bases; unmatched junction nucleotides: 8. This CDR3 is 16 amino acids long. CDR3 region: CASRRRGGSSYNEQFF. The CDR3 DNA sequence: TGTGCCAGCAGGAGGAGGGGCGGGAGCTCCTACAATGAGCAGTTCTTC.

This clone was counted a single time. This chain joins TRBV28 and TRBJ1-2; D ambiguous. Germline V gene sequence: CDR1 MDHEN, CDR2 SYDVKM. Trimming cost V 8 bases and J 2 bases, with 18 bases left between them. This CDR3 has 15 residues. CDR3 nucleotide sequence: TGTGCCAGCCTCAGCCCCCTAGGAGGAAACTATGGCTACACCTTC. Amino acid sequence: CASLSPLGGNYGYTF.

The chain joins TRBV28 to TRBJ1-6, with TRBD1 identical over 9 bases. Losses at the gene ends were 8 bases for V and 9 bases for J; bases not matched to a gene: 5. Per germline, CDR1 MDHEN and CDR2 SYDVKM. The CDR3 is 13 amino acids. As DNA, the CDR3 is TGTGCCAGCCATCGGGACAGGGTTTCACCCCTCCACTTT. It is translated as CASHRDRVSPLHF. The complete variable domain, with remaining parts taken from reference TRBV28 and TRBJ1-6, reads DVKVTQSSRYLVKRTGEKVFLECVQDMDHENMFWYRQDPGLGLRLIYFSYDVKMKEKGDIPEGYSVSREKKERFSLILESASTNQTSMYLCASHRDRVSPLHFGNGTRLTVT.

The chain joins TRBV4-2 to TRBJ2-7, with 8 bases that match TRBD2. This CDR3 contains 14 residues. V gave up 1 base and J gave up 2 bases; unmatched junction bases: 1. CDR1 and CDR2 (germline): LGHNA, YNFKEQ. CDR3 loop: CASSQVAGTYEQYF. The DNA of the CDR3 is TGTGCCAGCAGCCAAGTAGCGGGAACCTACGAGCAGTACTTC.

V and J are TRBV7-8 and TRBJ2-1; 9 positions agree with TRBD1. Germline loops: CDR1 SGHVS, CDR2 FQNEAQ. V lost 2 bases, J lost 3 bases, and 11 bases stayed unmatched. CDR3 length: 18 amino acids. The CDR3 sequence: CASSLKSSGTGLYNEQFF. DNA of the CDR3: TGTGCCAGCAGCTTAAAGTCGTCGGGGACAGGGCTCTACAATGAGCAGTTCTTC.

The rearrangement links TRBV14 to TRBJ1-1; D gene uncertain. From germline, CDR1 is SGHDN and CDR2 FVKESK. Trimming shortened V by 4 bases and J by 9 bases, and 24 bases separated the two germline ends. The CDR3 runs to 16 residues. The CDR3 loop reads CASSPTLTATGRKAFF. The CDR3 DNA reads TGTGCCAGCAGCCCTACCCTAACCGCGACGGGAAGGAAAGCTTTCTTT. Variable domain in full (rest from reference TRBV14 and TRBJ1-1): EAGVTQFPSHSVIEKGQTVTLRCDPISGHDNLYWYRRVMGKEIKFLLHFVKESKQDESGMPNNRFLAERTGGTYSTLKVQPAELEDSGVYFCASSPTLTATGRKAFFGQGTRLTVV.

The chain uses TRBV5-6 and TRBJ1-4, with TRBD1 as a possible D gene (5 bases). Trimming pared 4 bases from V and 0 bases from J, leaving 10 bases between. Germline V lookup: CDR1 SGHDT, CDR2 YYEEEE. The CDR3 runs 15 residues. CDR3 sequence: CASSRTLATNEKLFF. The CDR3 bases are TGTGCCAGCAGCAGGACACTGGCAACTAATGAAAAACTGTTTTTT.

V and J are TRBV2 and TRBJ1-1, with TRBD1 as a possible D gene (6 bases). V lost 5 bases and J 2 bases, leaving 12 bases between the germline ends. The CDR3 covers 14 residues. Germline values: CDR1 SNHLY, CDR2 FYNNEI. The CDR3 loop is CASSTDSDNTEAFF. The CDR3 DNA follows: TGTGCCAGCAGTACGGACAGTGATAACACTGAAGCTTTCTTT.

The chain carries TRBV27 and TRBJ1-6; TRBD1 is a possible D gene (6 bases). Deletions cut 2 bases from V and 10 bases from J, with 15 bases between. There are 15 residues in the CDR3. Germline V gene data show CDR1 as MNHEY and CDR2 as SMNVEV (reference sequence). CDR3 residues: CASSLTVQGGSPLHF. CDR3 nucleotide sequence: TGTGCCAGCAGTTTAACGGTACAGGGTGGCTCACCCCTCCACTTT.

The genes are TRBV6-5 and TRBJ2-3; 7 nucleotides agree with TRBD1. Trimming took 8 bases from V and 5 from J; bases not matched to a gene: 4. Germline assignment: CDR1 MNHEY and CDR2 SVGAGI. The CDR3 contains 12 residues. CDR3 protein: CASARGRDTQYF. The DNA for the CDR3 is TGTGCCAGCGCGAGGGGGCGAGATACGCAGTATTTT.

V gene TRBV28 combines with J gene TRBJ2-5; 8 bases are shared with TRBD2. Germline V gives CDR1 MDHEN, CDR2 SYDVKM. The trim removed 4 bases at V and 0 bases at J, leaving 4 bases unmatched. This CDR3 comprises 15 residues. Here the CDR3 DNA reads TGTGCCAGCAGTTATGCTAGCGGGTACCAAGAGACCCAGTACTTC. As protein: CASSYASGYQETQYF.

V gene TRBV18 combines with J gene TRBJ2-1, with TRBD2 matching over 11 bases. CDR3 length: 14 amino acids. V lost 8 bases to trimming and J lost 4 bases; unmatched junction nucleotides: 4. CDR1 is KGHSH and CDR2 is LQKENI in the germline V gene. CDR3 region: CASTTSGIYNEQFF. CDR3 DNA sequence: TGTGCCAGCACGACTAGCGGGATATACAATGAGCAGTTCTTC.

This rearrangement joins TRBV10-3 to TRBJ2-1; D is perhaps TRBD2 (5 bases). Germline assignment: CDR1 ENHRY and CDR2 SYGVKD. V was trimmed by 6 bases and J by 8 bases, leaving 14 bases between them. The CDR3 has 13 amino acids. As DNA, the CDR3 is TGTGCCATCAGACAAAGTGGAGGAGATGAGCAGTTCTTC. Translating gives CAIRQSGGDEQFF.

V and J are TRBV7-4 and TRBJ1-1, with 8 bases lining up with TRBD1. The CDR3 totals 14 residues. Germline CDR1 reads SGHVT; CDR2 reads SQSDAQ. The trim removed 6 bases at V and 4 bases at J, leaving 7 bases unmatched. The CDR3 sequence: CASRTSDRGTEAFF. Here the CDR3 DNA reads TGTGCCAGCAGGACCTCTGACAGGGGCACTGAAGCTTTCTTT.

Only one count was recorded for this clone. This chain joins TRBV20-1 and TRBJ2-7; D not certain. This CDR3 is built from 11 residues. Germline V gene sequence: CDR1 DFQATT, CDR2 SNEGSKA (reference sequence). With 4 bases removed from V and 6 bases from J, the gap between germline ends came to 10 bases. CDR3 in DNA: TGCAGTGCTAAGTACGTAGCCGAGCAGTACTTC. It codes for CSAKYVAEQYF.

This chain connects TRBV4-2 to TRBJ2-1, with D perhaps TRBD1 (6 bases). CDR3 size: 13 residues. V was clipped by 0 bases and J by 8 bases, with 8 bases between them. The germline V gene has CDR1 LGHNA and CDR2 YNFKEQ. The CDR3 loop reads CASSQEAGDEQFF. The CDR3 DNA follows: TGTGCCAGCAGCCAAGAAGCAGGGGATGAGCAGTTCTTC.